In its sample, the clone carrying this T cell receptor beta chain was seen a few times. Sequencing was performed with immunoSEQ multiplex PCR; in TCRdb, only in-frame clones are kept and a portion is missing. The sample shows more than 150,000 clones, approximately 90% of them seen only once. This record comes from a study of blood T cell repertoires in COVID-19. The receptor's source is a woman in her 70s with COVID-19, enrolled during active disease. Sequencing was performed on peripheral blood.

The CDR3 reads CASSLSSGYSYEQYF. CDR3 nucleotides: TGTGCCAGCAGCTTGAGTAGCGGGTACTCCTACGAGCAGTACTTC. This chain joins TRBV7-2 and TRBJ2-7; TRBD2 matches at 7 bases. Germline V CDR1 and CDR2: SGHTA, FQGNSA. V dropped 3 bases and J dropped 0; count of bases not matched to a gene: 5. The CDR3 has 15 residues.